These T cell receptor beta chains were read from a single sample in a study of PD-1 blockade in classical Hodgkin lymphoma. Profiling relied on immunoSEQ multiplex PCR, and the TCRdb table lists in-frame clones only, not all of them. The data contain tens of thousands of clones, around 85% of them singletons. The source material was peripheral blood mononuclear cells (PBMCs), sampled before the fourth cycle of nivolumab. The receptors come from a human donor with classical Hodgkin lymphoma. Both conserved end residues are part of each CDR3. A D gene is named only where the DNA matches it firmly. A row's size may be missing; if present it is once, few, many or a size class.

TRBJ1-5 | NA | TRBV19 | 14 | NA | CASSTTGYNQPQHF | TGTGCCAGTAGTACGACAGGTTATAATCAGCCCCAGCATTTT
TRBJ2-7 | NA | TRBV7-9 | 14 | NA | CASSSPGRPIVQYF | TGTGCCAGCAGCTCACCGGGACGGCCGATCGTGCAGTACTTC
TRBJ1-5 | NA | TRBV19 | 15 | NA | CASSIGRGPNQPQHF | TGTGCCAGTAGTATCGGCAGGGGTCCTAATCAGCCCCAGCATTTT
TRBJ2-7 | NA | TRBV7-8 | 14 | once | CASHPVRGSYEQYF | TGTGCCAGCCATCCGGTGAGGGGATCCTACGAGCAGTACTTC
TRBJ2-3 | NA | TRBV6-4 | 15 | few | CASASGPDGTDTQYF | TGTGCCAGCGCCTCGGGACCGGATGGCACAGATACGCAGTATTTT
TRBJ1-1 | NA | TRBV7-3 | 14 | few | CASSLAGLDTEAFF | TGTGCCAGCAGCTTAGCGGGGTTGGACACTGAAGCTTTCTTT
TRBJ2-3 | NA | TRBV7-2 | 13 | NA | CASSWLIPDTQYF | TGTGCCAGCAGCTGGTTAATCCCAGATACGCAGTATTTT
TRBJ2-3 | NA | TRBV11-2 | 15 | few | CASSPPWVAADTQYF | TGTGCCAGCAGCCCCCCCTGGGTAGCGGCAGATACGCAGTATTTT
TRBJ2-2 | NA | TRBV5-1 | 16 | NA | CASTLVGRANTGELFF | TGCGCCAGCACTTTGGTTGGCAGGGCGAACACCGGGGAGCTGTTTTTT
TRBJ1-1 | NA | TRBV5-1 | 14 | once | CASSLEAANTEAFF | TGCGCCAGCAGCTTGGAGGCAGCGAACACTGAAGCTTTCTTT
TRBJ1-1 | TRBD1 | TRBV30 | 16 | NA | CAWSVPRGQANTEALF | TGTGCCTGGAGTGTACCCCGGGGACAGGCGAACACTGAAGCTCTCTTT
TRBJ2-6 | NA | TRBV4-3 | 16 | NA | CASSPSWASGANVLTF | TGCGCCAGCAGCCCCTCATGGGCCTCTGGGGCCAACGTCCTGACTTTC
TRBJ1-3 | NA | TRBV9 | 13 | NA | CASSVDRRNTIYF | TGTGCCAGCAGCGTAGACAGAAGAAACACCATATATTTT
TRBJ2-7 | NA | TRBV9 | 18 | NA | CASSLGLGGLSWSYEQYF | TGTGCCAGCAGCCTGGGGTTGGGGGGCTTGTCTTGGTCCTACGAGCAGTACTTC
TRBJ2-5 | NA | TRBV10-3 | 12 | NA | CAISDGQETQYF | TGTGCCATCAGTGACGGCCAAGAGACCCAGTACTTC
TRBJ2-6 | NA | TRBV10-3 | 15 | NA | CAIGVLPSGANVLTF | TGTGCCATCGGGGTCCTCCCGTCTGGGGCCAACGTCCTGACTTTC
TRBJ2-1 | TRBD2 | TRBV30 | 15 | few | CAWRETSGYYNEQFF | TGTGCCTGGAGGGAGACTAGCGGGTACTACAATGAGCAGTTCTTC
TRBJ2-1 | TRBD1 | TRBV7-9 | 14 | once | CASSPGQGRNEQFF | TGTGCCAGCAGCCCGGGACAGGGAAGGAATGAGCAGTTCTTC
TRBJ2-1 | NA | TRBV5-8 | 14 | once | CASSLRRAYNEQFF | TGTGCCAGCAGCTTGCGCAGGGCCTACAATGAGCAGTTCTTC
TRBJ2-1 | TRBD2 | TRBV9 | 16 | NA | CASSVEGGRYYNEQFF | TGTGCCAGCAGCGTAGAAGGCGGGAGGTACTACAATGAGCAGTTCTTC
TRBJ1-5 | NA | TRBV19 | 12 | once | CASSFEGQPQHF | TGTGCCAGTAGTTTCGAGGGACAGCCCCAGCATTTT
TRBJ1-4 | NA | TRBV5-1 | 14 | NA | CASSVSGVNEKLFF | TGCGCCAGCAGCGTCTCGGGGGTGAATGAAAAACTGTTTTTT
TRBJ2-7 | TRBD2 | TRBV7-2 | 14 | NA | CASSFGLAVYEQYF | TGTGCCAGCAGCTTTGGGCTAGCGGTCTACGAGCAGTACTTC
TRBJ1-1 | TRBD1 | TRBV2 | 11 | NA | CAGTGGLEAFF | TGTGCCGGCACAGGGGGCCTTGAAGCTTTCTTT
TRBJ2-1 | NA | TRBV12-1 | 15 | NA | CASSFPGRTYNEQFF | TGTGCCAGCAGCTTTCCGGGACGAACCTACAATGAGCAGTTCTTC
TRBJ1-4 | NA | TRBV5-1 | 14 | few | CASRLTRGNEKLFF | TGCGCCAGCAGATTAACTAGGGGTAATGAAAAACTGTTTTTT
TRBJ2-3 | NA | TRBV27 | 13 | NA | CASSLERADTQYF | TGTGCCAGCAGTTTGGAGAGGGCAGATACGCAGTATTTT
TRBJ2-5 | NA | TRBV11-3 | 12 | NA | CASSFGFETQYF | TGTGCCAGCAGCTTTGGCTTTGAGACCCAGTACTTC
TRBJ2-1 | TRBD2 | TRBV10-3 | 15 | NA | CAISGTSGQYNEQFF | TGTGCCATCAGTGGAACTAGCGGGCAGTACAATGAGCAGTTCTTC
TRBJ1-6 | NA | TRBV20-1 | 9 | once | CSAHPRSHF | TGCAGTGCCCACCCCCGCTCCCACTTT
TRBJ1-5 | NA | TRBV5-8 | 12 | NA | CASSLVGVSSYF | TGTGCCAGCAGCTTGGTGGGGGTCTCGTCCTATTTT
TRBJ1-2 | TRBD1 | TRBV5-4 | 14 | few | CASSSGQGDYGYTF | TGTGCCAGCAGCTCGGGACAGGGGGACTATGGCTACACCTTC
TRBJ2-7 | NA | TRBV15 | 15 | NA | CATSKGTRLNVEQYF | TGTGCCACCAGCAAAGGGACAAGACTTAATGTCGAGCAGTACTTC
TRBJ2-2 | NA | TRBV7-2 | 14 | NA | CASSLAPPTGELFF | TGTGCCAGCAGCTTGGCCCCACCCACCGGGGAGCTGTTTTTT
TRBJ1-5 | NA | TRBV6-6 | 13 | NA | CASSTGSNQPQHF | TGTGCCAGCAGTACGGGGAGCAATCAGCCCCAGCATTTT
TRBJ1-1 | NA | TRBV5-1 | 14 | NA | CASGEGTLGSEAFF | TGCGCCAGCGGAGAGGGCACCCTGGGGTCTGAAGCTTTCTTT
TRBJ2-1 | TRBD2 | TRBV30 | 11 | NA | CAWAGGREQFF | TGTGCCTGGGCGGGAGGTAGGGAGCAGTTCTTC